A selection of T cell receptor beta chains follows, all from one sample in a study of blood T cell repertoires in COVID-19. TCRdb's copy holds only in-frame clones and misses some; the assay was immunoSEQ multiplex PCR. In the table there are about 71,000 clones, roughly 82% of which are singletons. Sequenced material: peripheral blood. These receptors were taken from a woman of 80 years or more with acute or convalescent COVID-19. The CDR3 runs from the conserved cysteine through the conserved F or W. The order of the fields is J gene, V gene, D gene, clone size, CDR3 protein, CDR3 DNA. The D gene is left open where the match is weak. Expanded clones are given a class, and other clones once, few, many or no size at all.

J gene: TRBJ1-5
V gene: TRBV2
D gene: TRBD1
clone size: -
CDR3 protein: CASSLDRGGQPQHF
CDR3 DNA: TGTGCCAGCAGTCTGGACAGGGGCGGGCAGCCCCAGCATTTT

J gene: TRBJ2-2
V gene: TRBV10-3
D gene: TRBD2
clone size: once
CDR3 protein: CAISGQGGTGELFF
CDR3 DNA: TGTGCCATCAGTGGGCAGGGAGGGACCGGGGAGCTGTTTTTT

J gene: TRBJ2-7
V gene: TRBV11-3
D gene: -
clone size: -
CDR3 protein: CASSLDPTYEQYF
CDR3 DNA: TGTGCCAGCAGCTTAGATCCCACCTACGAGCAGTACTTC

J gene: TRBJ1-1
V gene: TRBV7-9
D gene: -
clone size: -
CDR3 protein: CASTGPNTEAFF
CDR3 DNA: TGTGCCAGCACCGGCCCGAACACTGAAGCTTTCTTT

J gene: TRBJ2-3
V gene: TRBV7-6
D gene: TRBD2
clone size: -
CDR3 protein: CASSPLSGTSGRDTQYF
CDR3 DNA: TGTGCCAGCAGCCCGCTATCCGGGACTAGCGGGAGGGATACGCAGTATTTT

J gene: TRBJ1-1
V gene: TRBV6-5
D gene: -
clone size: -
CDR3 protein: CASSYFGGENTEAFF
CDR3 DNA: TGTGCCAGCAGTTACTTTGGGGGGGAGAACACTGAAGCTTTCTTT

J gene: TRBJ2-1
V gene: TRBV10-2
D gene: -
clone size: -
CDR3 protein: CASREAGPYNEQFF
CDR3 DNA: TGCGCCAGCAGGGAGGCGGGCCCCTACAATGAGCAGTTCTTC

J gene: TRBJ2-1
V gene: TRBV19
D gene: TRBD2
clone size: once
CDR3 protein: CASSSGASGSEQFF
CDR3 DNA: TGTGCCAGTAGTTCGGGGGCTAGCGGGAGTGAGCAGTTCTTC

J gene: TRBJ1-1
V gene: TRBV6-5
D gene: -
clone size: once
CDR3 protein: CASSYRGSQLSLAFF
CDR3 DNA: TGTGCCAGCAGTTACCGAGGCAGCCAACTTAGCCTGGCTTTCTTT

J gene: TRBJ2-1
V gene: TRBV6-5
D gene: TRBD2
clone size: -
CDR3 protein: CASTGLAGGQEQFF
CDR3 DNA: TGTGCCAGCACTGGACTAGCGGGAGGACAGGAGCAGTTCTTC

J gene: TRBJ2-1
V gene: TRBV11-2
D gene: -
clone size: -
CDR3 protein: CASSLDLGRARHNEQFF
CDR3 DNA: TGTGCCAGCAGCTTAGATTTAGGCAGGGCACGTCACAATGAGCAGTTCTTC

J gene: TRBJ1-1
V gene: TRBV6-5
D gene: TRBD1
clone size: -
CDR3 protein: CASSYRQGKAFF
CDR3 DNA: TGTGCCAGCAGTTACCGACAGGGAAAAGCTTTCTTT

J gene: TRBJ2-4
V gene: TRBV7-2
D gene: TRBD1
clone size: -
CDR3 protein: CASKKGTGLRRLNF
CDR3 DNA: TGTGCCAGCAAGAAGGGGACAGGGTTACGGCGTTTGAACTTC

J gene: TRBJ2-3
V gene: TRBV15
D gene: -
clone size: -
CDR3 protein: CATSGWDSRTTDTQYF
CDR3 DNA: TGTGCCACCAGCGGTTGGGACTCGCGAACCACAGATACGCAGTATTTT

J gene: TRBJ2-2
V gene: TRBV12-3/TRBV12-4
D gene: -
clone size: -
CDR3 protein: CASSFGGRELFF
CDR3 DNA: TGTGCCAGCAGTTTTGGCGGTAGGGAGCTGTTTTTT

J gene: TRBJ2-7
V gene: TRBV7-3
D gene: -
clone size: -
CDR3 protein: CASSLTGAGAYEQYF
CDR3 DNA: TGTGCCAGCAGCCTAACAGGGGCGGGGGCCTACGAGCAGTACTTC

J gene: TRBJ1-2
V gene: TRBV27
D gene: TRBD1
clone size: few
CDR3 protein: CASSSHRQGGYTF
CDR3 DNA: TGTGCCAGCAGTTCCCATAGACAGGGAGGCTACACCTTC

J gene: TRBJ1-4
V gene: TRBV12-3/TRBV12-4
D gene: -
clone size: -
CDR3 protein: CASSLRDSKLFF
CDR3 DNA: TGTGCCAGCAGTTTACGGGACTCAAAACTGTTTTTT

J gene: TRBJ2-2
V gene: TRBV19
D gene: -
clone size: -
CDR3 protein: CASSIRGAINTGELFF
CDR3 DNA: TGTGCCAGTAGTATCCGGGGGGCCATCAACACCGGGGAGCTGTTTTTT

J gene: TRBJ2-3
V gene: TRBV13
D gene: -
clone size: -
CDR3 protein: CASSLWESSGDTQYF
CDR3 DNA: TGTGCCAGCAGCTTATGGGAGAGCTCCGGAGATACGCAGTATTTT

J gene: TRBJ1-1
V gene: TRBV6-6
D gene: -
clone size: -
CDR3 protein: CASRQGSTEAFF
CDR3 DNA: TGTGCCAGTCGGCAGGGTAGCACTGAAGCTTTCTTT

J gene: TRBJ1-4
V gene: TRBV2
D gene: TRBD1
clone size: -
CDR3 protein: CASGGTVLGEKLFF
CDR3 DNA: TGTGCCAGCGGTGGGACAGTGTTGGGTGAAAAACTGTTTTTT

J gene: TRBJ1-4
V gene: TRBV18
D gene: -
clone size: -
CDR3 protein: CASSPPGANEKLFF
CDR3 DNA: TGTGCCAGCTCACCACCAGGGGCCAATGAAAAACTGTTTTTT

J gene: TRBJ1-1
V gene: TRBV7-9
D gene: TRBD1
clone size: -
CDR3 protein: CASSGTGVGSEAFF
CDR3 DNA: TGTGCCAGCAGCGGAACAGGGGTCGGCAGTGAAGCTTTCTTT

J gene: TRBJ2-7
V gene: TRBV11-2
D gene: TRBD2
clone size: -
CDR3 protein: CASSLKPSGRFHEQYF
CDR3 DNA: TGTGCCAGCAGCTTAAAGCCTAGCGGGAGGTTCCACGAGCAGTACTTC

J gene: TRBJ2-1
V gene: TRBV11-2
D gene: -
clone size: once
CDR3 protein: CASSLDPRGKYNEQFF
CDR3 DNA: TGTGCCAGCAGCTTAGACCCAAGGGGAAAATACAATGAGCAGTTCTTC

J gene: TRBJ2-5
V gene: TRBV6-5
D gene: TRBD2
clone size: -
CDR3 protein: CASTGTSVWETQYF
CDR3 DNA: TGTGCCAGCACCGGGACTAGCGTGTGGGAGACCCAGTACTTC

J gene: TRBJ1-1
V gene: TRBV7-8
D gene: TRBD1
clone size: -
CDR3 protein: CASSIKQGARTEAFF
CDR3 DNA: TGTGCCAGCAGCATAAAACAGGGGGCGCGAACTGAAGCTTTCTTT